This TCR beta chain was sequenced during a study of T cell responses to AZD1222 COVID-19 vaccine (dated by TCRdb to the early 2020s). A note on the overall study: AZD1222 recipients with second doses at about 4 weeks or about 12 weeks were pooled, because spike-specific TCR depth and breadth did not differ between schedules. A total of about 250 trial participants underwent TCR sequencing, of whom 207 had received two doses of AZD1222 and 26 had received two doses of the MenACWY control vaccine. Enrollment into the trials was organized by age into subgroups of 18-55, 56-69 and 70-plus years, and those subgroups contained about 150, 27 and 61 TCR-sequenced participants, respectively. Here is what the overall study found, with its caveats: Conclusions about previously exposed vaccinees are limited, since just six AZD1222 recipients were seropositive for SARS-CoV-2 at baseline. Because no day 14 peak-response samples were available, repertoires were characterized only after the peak T cell response. A significant rise in spike-specific TCR breadth and depth was observed after two AZD1222 doses relative to day 0 and relative to MenACWY recipients. Participants were mostly white British, with more females than males. The authors suggested clonal diversity may have been underestimated. The 56-69-year group was small, and its depth increase did not reach significance, likely because of low power. Reportedly, close to half of the unique spike-specific TCRs recognized epitopes lying outside the regions that are mutated in the B.1.351 and B.1.1.7 variants. Vaccine-associated CD4 TCRs spanned the whole spike protein, with dominant responses in regions 160-218 and 743-854.

The CDR3 regions of human TCRbeta chains were analyzed by immunosequencing. As for how the authors treated the data: Repertoire TCRs were matched against a reference library of SARS-CoV-2-specific TCRs generated with the MIRA antigen-specificity platform. Breadth was defined as the fraction of unique TCRs that were SARS-CoV-2-associated, and depth was defined as the fraction of total T cells that were SARS-CoV-2-associated. Using the MIRA data, each spike-specific TCR was mapped to the spike region that the TCR reacts to and placed in a CD4 or CD8 class. Log10-transformed breadth and depth values were compared by one-way ANOVA with Sidak's multiple comparisons tests. TCRdb took over this immuneACCESS table, retaining in-frame rearrangements with V and J assigned. Such tables are incomplete; in checked studies, under half of the missing clones stem from an unresolved V gene, and the remainder is unexplained. V and J calls and clone size are those listed in that table; D and trimming were worked out from the DNA. This sample holds 100,000 to 150,000 clones; about nine tenths were observed only once. Just over 7% of the sample lies in the top ten.

In this sample, this clone turned up a few times. Its antigen is still unknown. No much larger clone is present one base from it, and per-base qualities are unavailable. Explained via the paper, the time point label denotes: baseline before first vaccination. The vaccinee samples were drawn from two UK trials, COV001 and COV002, one of which was a single-blind randomized controlled phase 2/3 trial testing AZD1222 (ChAdOx1 nCoV-19) in healthy adults. Trial participant PBMC samples were collected at day 0 and day 28 after the second dose for TCRbeta chain sequencing. V lost 0 bases and J lost 3 bases, and the count of bases not matched to a germline gene is 5. Taken from cysteine to phenylalanine, the CDR3 has 16 residues. Just the 48-base CDR3 DNA is kept, in frame starting at base 1. CDR1 and CDR2 are read off the germline V gene as SGDLS and YYNGEE.

Recombination joined TRBV9 with TRBJ2-3; 9 bases in between match TRBD2. The TCR sequence derives from an adult in good health. The sample in question was peripheral blood, obtained on day 0 of AZD1222 vaccination. At the DNA level, the sequence is TGTGCCAGCAGCGTAGAGGCGGGAGGGCGAACAGATACGCAGTATTTT. The resulting protein is CASSVEAGGRTDTQYF.